This T cell receptor beta chain is drawn from a study of shared clonotypes between healthy human individuals (dated by TCRdb to 2018 to 2021). About the study as a whole: The cohort included three men and a couple of women between 18 and 49 years of age. For each donor, CD4 naive and CD4 memory were each run on three plates, CD8 naive on two plates, and CD8 memory on one plate. To estimate repertoire size and how much clonotype sharing occurs between individuals, the study deeply sequenced the blood TCR repertoires of a handful of healthy adults. To increase sequencing depth and limit assay-specific biases, different laboratories used diverse techniques to prepare libraries and sequence TCR repertoires. Leukapheresis yielded between about 0.94 and 10 billion PBMCs per donor.

Donors were healthy HIV-negative adults with no recently reported acute infections or vaccinations. Every donor was a Caucasian adult residing in Nashville, Tennessee, USA. CD8 memory samples combined magnetically selected CD45RO+ cells with CCR7-negative CD45RA+ effector memory (TemRA) cells. After blood collection by leukapheresis, PBMCs were isolated using Ficoll-Histopaque density gradient centrifugation and then cryopreserved in the vapor phase of liquid nitrogen. Analytical flow cytometry was used to check the purity and quantity of each magnetically sorted T cell population. Genomic DNA was isolated from each sorted fraction and quantified by UV absorbance on a Nanodrop 2000c. General conclusions and limits of the study: Because the study included only a small number of donors, the genetic and exposure-history diversity represented was limited. Compared with non-shared clonotypes, clonotypes shared by all four sorted-subset donors had higher generation probabilities. Sampling was limited to blood, and TCR repertoires in tissue likely differ from TCR repertoires in blood. Sharing across a few donors was observed for around 5% of naive CD4, under 4% of naive CD8, over 2% of memory CD4, and about 0.4% of memory CD8 clonotypes. Naive subsets generally had larger estimated clonotype richness than memory subsets did. Even with the large sequencing depth, rarefaction of the sorted-subset datasets indicated that sequencing was incomplete. Based on pairwise subsampling, the degree of clonotype sharing among donors was expected to be affected by sequencing depth.

Sequences SGHVS (CDR1) and FNYEAQ (CDR2) are obtained from the germline V gene. The CDR3 holds 15 amino acids from the cysteine to the phenylalanine. The entry retains the CDR3 DNA only, 45 bases that are in frame from base 1. The germline ends are 14 bases apart after V is trimmed by 5 bases and J by 4 bases. Using the deep immunoSEQ assay, multiplex PCR amplified TCR CDR3 regions from genomic DNA. Extracted genomic DNA from each cell subset was spread evenly across all wells of several immunoSEQ 96-well plates, with each plate serving as a replicate. For sorted subsets, approximately 0.2 ug of genomic DNA, equivalent to 30,000 or so T cell genomes, went into each replicate PCR. Purified libraries were measured with a Qubit 3.0 fluorometer, size-checked on a Bioanalyzer 2100, and measured again with the KAPA Library Quantification kit. Each immunoSEQ 96-well plate was sequenced on its own single-read 150-cycle Illumina NextSeq 550 flow cell. The original methods were these. Because the immunoSEQ output held only junctional sequences and lacked quality scores, the filtering could not match the filtering applied to full-length reads. To assign V/J genes and CDR3, sequences were annotated using PyIR, a Python wrapper for IgBLAST v1.9, with IMGT germline references. Reads with weak V/J assignments (E-value above 1e-6), missing CDR3, stop codons, out-of-frame junctions, or ambiguous translated residues were removed. V3J clonotypes were defined by identical inferred V gene, J gene, and CDR3 amino acid sequence. The percentage overlap between two repertoires was calculated by dividing the number of shared unique clonotypes by the size of the smaller repertoire. RTK rarefaction, the Chao1 estimator, and Recon v2.1 estimates of unobserved clonotypes were used to assess repertoire richness. For all TCRbeta clonotypes obtained by the gDNA method from a handful of donors, generation probabilities were computed with OLGA. Held by TCRdb, this immuneACCESS table contains in-frame sequences only and omits some clones. Under half of the omission traces to an unresolved V gene where checked; the cause of the rest is unknown. V and J calls plus clone size are reproduced from that table; the DNA served to infer D and trimming. The sample table records roughly 700,000 clones; about 90% of these occur just once. The top ten constitute around a third of the sample.

As concerns this clone: Its cognate antigen has yet to be identified. No much larger clonotype is one base removed from it; base qualities were not supplied.

This sequence uses TRBV7-6 and TRBJ1-4; the D region possibly corresponds to TRBD1 (5 bases align). The sample was memory CD8+ T cells from PBMCs. The sample's cell subset or site label, decoded: CD45RO+ cells pooled with CCR7-negative TemRA cells. This TCR came from a young man in good health. Some clones in this sample may be carry-over from other donors' samples. The CDR3 has the sequence CASSPWGEFNEKLFF. Read as DNA, the sequence is TGTGCCAGCAGCCCGTGGGGGGAATTTAATGAAAAACTGTTTTTT.